The rows below give T cell receptor beta chains drawn from one sample of a study of PD-1 blockade in classical Hodgkin lymphoma. Sequencing used immunoSEQ multiplex PCR; TCRdb keeps in-frame clones, though not all of them. The sample records several thousand clones, 66% being singletons. Here the sequenced sample was peripheral blood mononuclear cells (PBMCs), taken before the second cycle of nivolumab. The receptor set was obtained from a human donor with classical Hodgkin lymphoma. Each CDR3 is given with its conserved first and last residue. A D gene is named only where the DNA matches it firmly. A row's size may be missing; if present it is once, few, many or a size class.

>-|TRBJ1-1|TRBV5-5|-
TGTGCCAGCAACCTTCGGGTTAACGATGAAGCTTTCTTT
CASNLRVNDEAFF
>TRBD1|TRBJ2-7|TRBV5-4|-
TGTGCCAGCAGCTTGGGGGCCGGGACAGGCATTTACGAGCAGTACTTC
CASSLGAGTGIYEQYF
>-|TRBJ1-5|TRBV9|-
TGTGCCAGCAGCGTAGAAAGTAGCAATCAGCCCCAGCATTTT
CASSVESSNQPQHF
>-|TRBJ1-5|TRBV2|-
TGTGCCAGCAGCGCCTCACCCCGACGGATTAGCAATCAGCCCCAGCATTTT
CASSASPRRISNQPQHF
>TRBD1|TRBJ1-4|TRBV10-3|-
TGTGCCATCAGTGAGAACAGGGGGAATAATGAAAAACTGTTTTTT
CAISENRGNNEKLFF
>-|TRBJ2-7|TRBV9|-
TGTGCCAGCAGCGTAGGTCTCGGTGGCTACGAGCAGTACTTC
CASSVGLGGYEQYF
>-|TRBJ2-5|TRBV28|few
TGTGCCAGCAGTTTATTATGGGAGACCCAGTACTTC
CASSLLWETQYF
>TRBD1|TRBJ1-6|TRBV27|-
TGTGCCAGCAGAACCGGGACAGCCATTTCACCCCTCCACTTT
CASRTGTAISPLHF
>-|TRBJ2-3|TRBV28|-
TGTGCCACCGGGAGACGGGGAAGCACAGATACGCAGTATTTT
CATGRRGSTDTQYF
>TRBD2|TRBJ2-1|TRBV5-4|few
TGTGCCAGCAGCCCGGGACTAGCGGGAGAGTTTTCCTACAATGAGCAGTTCTTC
CASSPGLAGEFSYNEQFF
>-|TRBJ1-5|TRBV25-1|-
TGTGCCAGCAAAGGGGCAGGGGATCAGCCCCAGCATTTT
CASKGAGDQPQHF
>-|TRBJ1-3|TRBV21-1|-
TGTGCCAGCAGCAGACAGGCGCCAACCCCGGGAAACACCATATATTTT
CASSRQAPTPGNTIYF
>TRBD1|TRBJ2-1|TRBV7-2|-
TGTGCCAGCAGCCCGACAGGGTTTGGTGAGCAGTTCTTC
CASSPTGFGEQFF
>-|TRBJ2-5|TRBV7-3|-
TGTGCCAGCAGCTATACAGGGCGCCCTGGAGAGACCCAGTACTTC
CASSYTGRPGETQYF
>-|TRBJ1-2|TRBV7-8|-
TGTGCCAGCAGCTTAGCGGGGGGCTACACCTTC
CASSLAGGYTF
>-|TRBJ1-1|TRBV7-9|few
TGTGCCAGCAGCCCTCTCCGCGAGAACACTGAAGCTTTCTTT
CASSPLRENTEAFF
>-|TRBJ1-2|TRBV29-1|-
TGCAGCGTTGAAGATGTGCGGGAAAAGGGTGGCTACACCTTC
CSVEDVREKGGYTF
>-|TRBJ2-1|TRBV20-1|once
TGCAGTGCTAGAGATCTCAATGAGCAGTTCTTC
CSARDLNEQFF
>-|TRBJ1-2|TRBV30|-
TGTGCCTGGAACAGGGCTAATGGCTACACCTTC
CAWNRANGYTF
>-|TRBJ1-1|TRBV18|-
TGTGCCAGCTCACTAGGGCCGTTGACTGAAGCTTTCTTT
CASSLGPLTEAFF
>-|TRBJ1-3|TRBV30|-
TGTGCCTGTGCACTTAGGAACACCATATATTTT
CACALRNTIYF
>TRBD2|TRBJ2-1|TRBV10-3|few
TGTGCCATCAGTGTGGCGGGAGGCTACAATGAGCAGTTCTTC
CAISVAGGYNEQFF